A selection of T cell receptor beta chains follows, all from one sample in a study of radiation and T cells in renal cell carcinoma. Profiled with immunoSEQ multiplex PCR; TCRdb holds only in-frame clones, not every one. The sample lists about 83,000 clones, around four fifths occurring once. Sequenced material: blood, taken from a patient whose treatment included radiotherapy and nephrectomy. These TCRs come from a woman aged 55-70 years with renal cell carcinoma. Each CDR3 is given with its conserved first and last residue. The D gene is left open where the match is weak. A row's size may be missing; if present it is once, few, many or a size class.

TRBV5-1	.	15	TRBD2	TRBJ2-1	TGCGCCAGCATCGAACTAGCGGGACAAGTTAATGAGCAGTTCTTC	CASIELAGQVNEQFF
TRBV2	.	12	.	TRBJ1-1	TGTGCCAGCAGTGTGCAAACTACTGAAGCTTTCTTT	CASSVQTTEAFF
TRBV28	.	14	.	TRBJ1-2	TGTGCCAGCACCAATCTCGAGGGGGTCGGCGGCTACACCTTC	CASTNLEGVGGYTF
TRBV28	.	14	.	TRBJ2-7	TGTGCCAGCAGTTTAACCGTGGGGTCGGGGGAGCAGTACTTC	CASSLTVGSGEQYF
TRBV5-8	.	15	.	TRBJ2-7	TGTGCCAGCACTACGGGACCGACCGTCGCCTACGAGCAGTACTTC	CASTTGPTVAYEQYF
TRBV11-1	.	18	TRBD2	TRBJ2-7	TGTGCCAGCAGCTTATTATCCGCGAGCGGGGAGAGCTCCTACGAGCAGTACTTC	CASSLLSASGESSYEQYF
TRBV6-6	.	15	TRBD1	TRBJ2-7	TGTGCCAGCAGGCCGGGGACAGGGCGGTCCTACGAGCAGTACTTC	CASRPGTGRSYEQYF
TRBV19	.	15	.	TRBJ1-1	TGTGCCAGTAGTATAGCGGGGGCGCCGGGGACTGAAGCTTTCTTT	CASSIAGAPGTEAFF
TRBV6-6	.	14	.	TRBJ1-3	TGTGCCACCAAGCAGGGTTCCGCTGGAAACACCATATATTTT	CATKQGSAGNTIYF
TRBV19	.	15	.	TRBJ2-7	TGTGCCAGTAGTATAAGCCGGCGTCTCTCGGATGAGCAGTACTTC	CASSISRRLSDEQYF
TRBV28	.	16	TRBD2	TRBJ2-1	TGTGCCAGCAGTGATCCGGGACTAGCGCTCCACAATGAGCAGTTCTTC	CASSDPGLALHNEQFF
TRBV2	.	13	.	TRBJ1-2	TGTGCCAGCACCCAGACACGAAACTATGGCTACACCTTC	CASTQTRNYGYTF
TRBV6-5	.	15	.	TRBJ1-1	TGTGCCAGCAGTTACTCACCGGGGGCGGACACTGAAGCTTTCTTT	CASSYSPGADTEAFF
TRBV5-1	.	12	.	TRBJ1-1	TGCGCCAGCAGCTTGGTCGGCACTGAAGCTTTCTTT	CASSLVGTEAFF
TRBV7-3	.	17	.	TRBJ2-2	TGTGCCAGCAGCTTAGGGCTTGGTGGCGTGGGGACCGGGGAGCTGTTTTTT	CASSLGLGGVGTGELFF
TRBV20-1	few	11	.	TRBJ1-1	TGCAGTGCTAGAGGAAACACTGAAGCTTTCTTT	CSARGNTEAFF
TRBV11-2	.	14	TRBD1	TRBJ1-2	TGTGCCAGCAGCTTGGACAGGGGTGACTATGGCTACACCTTC	CASSLDRGDYGYTF
TRBV6-5	.	12	TRBD1	TRBJ2-1	TGTGCCTCCCAGGGGGACAACAATGAGCAGTTCTTC	CASQGDNNEQFF
TRBV19	.	16	.	TRBJ1-5	TGTGCCAGTAGTATAGGTAGGGGAAGGGACAATCAGCCCCAGCATTTT	CASSIGRGRDNQPQHF
TRBV5-1	.	15	.	TRBJ2-5	TGCGCCAGCAGCTTGGGGGGGCTAACGGTAGAGACCCAGTACTTC	CASSLGGLTVETQYF
TRBV6-5	.	12	.	TRBJ1-2	TGTGCCAGCAGTGGGGCCAGTACTAGCTACACCTTC	CASSGASTSYTF
TRBV19	.	15	.	TRBJ1-5	TGTGCCAGTAGTCCGGGGCAGGGGCTTAATCAGCCCCAGCATTTT	CASSPGQGLNQPQHF
TRBV28	.	13	.	TRBJ1-1	TGTGCCAGCAGTTTGGACGGGGGCACTGAAGCTTTCTTT	CASSLDGGTEAFF
TRBV7-9	.	15	.	TRBJ2-6	TGTGCCAGCAGCTTAGCCACACCTGGGGCCAACGTCCTGACTTTC	CASSLATPGANVLTF
TRBV28	.	14	.	TRBJ1-2	TGTGCCAGCAGTTTACGGGAGAGAACCTATGGCTACACCTTC	CASSLRERTYGYTF
TRBV5-6	.	15	.	TRBJ2-7	TGTGCCAGCAGCCCGGGACGGAGCTCAACCTACGAGCAGTACTTC	CASSPGRSSTYEQYF
TRBV19	.	15	.	TRBJ1-1	TGTGCCAGTAGTATTAGAGGCACCATGAACACTGAAGCTTTCTTT	CASSIRGTMNTEAFF